This TCR beta chain was captured in a study of shared clonotypes between healthy human individuals. The CDR3 contains 15 residues. Trimming took 3 bases from V and 7 from J; bases not matched to a gene: 7. Per germline, CDR1 LNHDA and CDR2 SQIVND (reference sequence). Naivety among CD8 cells was defined by CD45RO negativity and positive CCR7 selection, thereby excluding terminally differentiated effector memory CD45RA+ cells. The repertoire was sequenced with immunoSEQ multiplex PCR; TCRdb's copy has only in-frame clones and lacks some. Of hundreds of thousands of clones in the sample, approximately 96% were seen once.

V is TRBV19 and J is TRBJ2-2, with 8 bases aligning to TRBD2. The specimen sequenced was naive CD8+ T cells sorted from blood. This clonotype was sampled from a woman in her 30s in good health. The CDR3 DNA sequence: TGTGCCAGTAGTATCTTCACGGGACTAGGCGGGGAGCTGTTTTTT. Translation: CASSIFTGLGGELFF. Combining the CDR3 with reference TRBV19 and TRBJ2-2 gives the whole variable domain DGGITQSPKYLFRKEGQNVTLSCEQNLNHDAMYWYRQDPGQGLRLIYYSQIVNDFQKGDIAEGYSVSREKKESFPLTVTSAQKNPTAFYLCASSIFTGLGGELFFGEGSRLTVL.